This T cell receptor beta chain was identified during a study of blood T cell repertoires in COVID-19. Study summary: PBMCs, B-cell-depleted T cells, or T cells provided the cDNA or gDNA that made up the material.

Produced via immunoSEQ multiplex PCR; TCRdb's table is partial and in-frame only. The sample consists of roughly 160,000 clones, around 84% of them appearing once. V shed 3 bases and J 0 bases; nucleotides not matched to a gene: 4. The CDR3 totals 16 residues. The germline V gene encodes CDR1 KGHDR and CDR2 SFDVKD. This sequence was found in a man between 50 and 59 years old with active or convalescent COVID-19. The V call is TRBV24-1, the J call TRBJ2-5; 9 bases map to TRBD1. The sequenced sample was peripheral blood. The CDR3 DNA is TGTGCCACCAGTGATCCTACAGGGGGCCACCAAGAGACCCAGTACTTC. It specifies CATSDPTGGHQETQYF.